The T cell receptor (beta chain) under discussion was sequenced for a study of blood T cells in healthy people across ages. The second PCR ran about 6 to 12 cycles with a sample-barcoded 5' primer and J-beta primers. Each TCR beta cDNA got a 12-nucleotide random molecular identifier. MiXCR, run by TCRdb on the 5' RACE reads, gives a single entry per CDR3 protein. The data show about 640,000 distinct CDR3 sequences, about 30% seen once. Germline trimming cut 6 bases from V and 4 bases from J; bases unmatched to any gene: 9. The CDR3 loop spans 15 amino acids. The germline V gene encodes CDR1 SQVTM and CDR2 ANQGSEA.

This clonotype was obtained from a woman older than 75 in good health. Sequencing was performed on blood. This chain connects TRBV29-1 to TRBJ2-2, with TRBD1 matching 9 bases. The CDR3 is CSVGFGTGSTGELFF. CDR3 DNA sequence: TGCAGCGTCGGATTCGGGACAGGGTCCACCGGGGAGCTGTTTTTT.